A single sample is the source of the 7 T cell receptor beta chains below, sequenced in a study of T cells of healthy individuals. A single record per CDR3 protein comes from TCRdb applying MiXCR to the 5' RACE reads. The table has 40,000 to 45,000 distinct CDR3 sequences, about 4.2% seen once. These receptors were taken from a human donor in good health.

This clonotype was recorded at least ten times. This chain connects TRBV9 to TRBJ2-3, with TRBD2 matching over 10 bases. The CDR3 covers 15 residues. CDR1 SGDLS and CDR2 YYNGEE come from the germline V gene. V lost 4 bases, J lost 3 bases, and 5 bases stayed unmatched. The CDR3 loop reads CASSLAGDWTDTQYF. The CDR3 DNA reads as TGTGCCAGCAGCCTAGCGGGAGATTGGACAGATACGCAGTATTTT.

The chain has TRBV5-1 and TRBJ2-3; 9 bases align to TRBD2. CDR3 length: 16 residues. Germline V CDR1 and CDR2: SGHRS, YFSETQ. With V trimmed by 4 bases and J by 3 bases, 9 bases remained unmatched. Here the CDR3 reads CASSVSGGRVTDTQYF. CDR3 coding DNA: TGCGCCAGCAGCGTAAGCGGCGGGAGGGTTACAGATACGCAGTATTTT.

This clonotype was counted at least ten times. In DNA form, the CDR3 reads TGCGCCAGCAGCCAAGCCCCACGCGGGGACGGGAATGAGCAGTTCTTC. Protein sequence: CASSQAPRGDGNEQFF. The J gene is TRBJ2-1, the V gene TRBV4-3, with D possibly being TRBD2 (6 bases). The CDR3 extends over 16 amino acids. The germline CDR1 and CDR2 sequences are LGHNA and YSLEER. Trimming shortened V by 1 base and J by 7 bases, and 17 bases separated the two germline ends.

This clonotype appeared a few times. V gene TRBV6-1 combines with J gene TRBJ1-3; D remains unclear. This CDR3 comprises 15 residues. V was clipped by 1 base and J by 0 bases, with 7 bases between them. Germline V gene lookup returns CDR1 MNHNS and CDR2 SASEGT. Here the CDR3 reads CASSEGPSSGNTIYF. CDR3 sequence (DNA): TGTGCCAGCAGTGAAGGTCCGAGCTCTGGAAACACCATATATTTT.

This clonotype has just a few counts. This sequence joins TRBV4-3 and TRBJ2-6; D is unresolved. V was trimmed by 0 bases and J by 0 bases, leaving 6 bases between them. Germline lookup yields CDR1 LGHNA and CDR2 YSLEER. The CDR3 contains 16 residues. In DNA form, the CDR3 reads TGCGCCAGCAGCCAAGACATAGGCTCTGGGGCCAACGTCCTGACTTTC. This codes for CASSQDIGSGANVLTF.

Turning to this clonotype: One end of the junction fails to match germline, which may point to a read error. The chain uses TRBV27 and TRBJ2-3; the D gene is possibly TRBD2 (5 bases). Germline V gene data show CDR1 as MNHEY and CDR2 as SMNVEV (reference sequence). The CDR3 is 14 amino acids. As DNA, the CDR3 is TGTGCCAGCAGATCCGGGCCTAGCAGAGATACGCAGTATTTT. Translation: CASRSGPSRDTQYF.

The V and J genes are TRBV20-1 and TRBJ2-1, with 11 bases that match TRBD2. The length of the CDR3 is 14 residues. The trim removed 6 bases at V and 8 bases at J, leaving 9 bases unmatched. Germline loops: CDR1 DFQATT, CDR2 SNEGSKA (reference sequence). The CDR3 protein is CSARPLAGGYEQFF. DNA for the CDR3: TGCAGTGCGCGACCCCTAGCGGGAGGCTATGAGCAGTTCTTC.